This TCR beta chain was sequenced during a study of blood T cell repertoires in COVID-19. V lost 4 bases and J lost 1; bases outside the gene matches: 5. Germline lookup yields CDR1 KGHSH and CDR2 LQKENI. This CDR3 region has 15 residues. Here immunoSEQ multiplex PCR was the method, and the copy in TCRdb shows in-frame clones only, minus some. The table lists roughly 74,000 clones, roughly 86% of them singletons, with less than 45% in the top ten. The origin of this receptor is a man between 70 and 80 years old with acute or convalescent COVID-19. V is TRBV18 and J is TRBJ1-1; TRBD1 matches at 8 bases. Sequenced sample: peripheral blood. The CDR3 coding sequence is TGTGCCAGCTCACTCAGGGGGCTAGCGAACACTGAAGCTTTCTTT. It encodes CASSLRGLANTEAFF.